These T cell receptor beta chains were read from a single sample in a study of cytomegalovirus exposure and HLA in healthy donors. Only in-frame clones appear in the TCRdb table, and some are missing; sequencing was by immunoSEQ multiplex PCR. In the table there are around 74,000 clones, roughly 74% of which are singletons. Sequenced: PBMCs. These receptors were collected from a man aged 40-49 years in good health and CMV-seronegative. Both conserved end residues are part of each CDR3. The order of the fields is D gene, clone size, J gene, V gene, CDR3 protein, CDR3 DNA. The D gene is left open where the match is weak. Clone size is shown for a subset of rows, as once, few, many or a class of expanded clone.

-,-,TRBJ2-7,TRBV5-6,CASSLYFRAYEQYF,TGTGCCAGCAGCTTGTATTTCCGAGCATACGAGCAGTACTTC
TRBD1,-,TRBJ1-5,TRBV6-6,CASRLTGGDGNQPQHF,TGTGCCAGCAGACTTACAGGGGGCGACGGCAATCAGCCCCAGCATTTT
TRBD1,-,TRBJ2-7,TRBV12-5,CASGSSGTEEQYF,TGTGCTAGTGGTTCCTCCGGGACAGAGGAGCAGTACTTC
TRBD1,-,TRBJ2-7,TRBV2,CASGGPGQGLGEQYF,TGTGCCAGCGGGGGCCCGGGACAGGGCCTAGGCGAGCAGTACTTC
-,-,TRBJ1-1,TRBV19,CASGRREPTNTEAFF,TGTGCCAGTGGACGAAGGGAGCCTACGAACACTGAAGCTTTCTTT
-,-,TRBJ2-2,TRBV7-2,CASSSRQYTGELFF,TGTGCCAGCAGCTCCCGACAGTACACCGGGGAGCTGTTTTTT
TRBD1,-,TRBJ1-2,TRBV7-2,CASSLGLVTGGWCGYTF,TGTGCCAGCAGCCTAGGACTGGTGACAGGGGGTTGGTGTGGCTACACCTTC
TRBD1,-,TRBJ2-5,TRBV5-1,CASSSMDRAEETQYF,TGCGCCAGCAGCTCGATGGACAGGGCGGAAGAGACCCAGTACTTC
TRBD2,-,TRBJ2-5,TRBV12-5,CARGLVGGGPQETQYF,TGTGCTCGTGGTTTGGTTGGCGGGGGGCCCCAAGAGACCCAGTACTTC
TRBD1,once,TRBJ1-3,TRBV7-3,CASSRTGTDSGNTIYF,TGTGCCAGCAGCAGAACCGGGACAGACTCTGGAAACACCATATATTTT
TRBD1,few,TRBJ1-5,TRBV28,CATGTGIHQPQHF,TGTGCCACCGGGACAGGGATACATCAGCCCCAGCATTTT
TRBD1,-,TRBJ1-2,TRBV14,CASSHRTQGARYGYTF,TGTGCCAGCAGCCACCGAACCCAGGGGGCACGCTATGGCTACACCTTC
TRBD1,-,TRBJ1-1,TRBV5-5,CASSPRRTGAEAFF,TGTGCCAGCAGCCCTAGACGGACAGGGGCTGAAGCTTTCTTT
-,-,TRBJ1-6,TRBV2,CASLPVGSSYNSPLHF,TGTGCCAGCCTCCCAGTCGGGAGCTCCTATAATTCACCCCTCCACTTT
-,-,TRBJ1-5,TRBV5-6,CASSLYGHGEVPQHF,TGTGCCAGCAGCTTGTATGGACACGGGGAGGTGCCCCAGCATTTT
-,-,TRBJ1-3,TRBV6-5,CASSYQGLSGNTIYF,TGTGCCAGCAGTTACCAGGGTCTCTCTGGAAACACCATATATTTT
TRBD1,-,TRBJ1-5,TRBV5-6,CASSLKGQGSSQPQHF,TGTGCCAGCAGCTTGAAGGGACAGGGGTCCAGTCAGCCCCAGCATTTT
TRBD1,-,TRBJ1-1,TRBV19,CATTQGLRLLNTEAFF,TGTGCCACCACACAGGGGCTCCGACTGCTGAACACTGAAGCTTTCTTT
TRBD2,-,TRBJ2-1,TRBV6-1,CASSGLAGIYNEQFF,TGTGCCAGCAGTGGACTAGCGGGGATCTACAATGAGCAGTTCTTC
TRBD1,-,TRBJ1-3,TRBV30,CAWSVPDRNMGTIYF,TGTGCCTGGAGTGTACCGGACAGGAATATGGGCACCATATATTTT
-,-,TRBJ2-6,TRBV5-1,CASSLAGAGANVLTF,TGCGCCAGCAGCTTGGCGGGGGCTGGGGCCAACGTCCTGACTTTC
-,-,TRBJ1-1,TRBV5-4,CARSLADRAPNTEAFF,TGTGCCCGCAGCTTGGCAGACAGAGCGCCAAACACTGAAGCTTTCTTT
TRBD1,-,TRBJ2-3,TRBV5-1,CASSRDRGGTDTQYF,TGCGCCAGCAGTCGGGACAGGGGAGGTACAGATACGCAGTATTTT
-,-,TRBJ1-2,TRBV7-9,CASSLAAVNYGYTF,TGTGCCAGCAGCTTGGCGGCAGTTAACTATGGCTACACCTTC
TRBD1,few,TRBJ1-1,TRBV7-2,CASSDRENTEAFF,TGTGCCAGCAGCGACAGGGAGAACACTGAAGCTTTCTTT
-,-,TRBJ2-7,TRBV6-6,CASSYPAGRYEQYF,TGTGCCAGCAGTTACCCAGCAGGGCGGTACGAGCAGTACTTC
-,once,TRBJ1-4,TRBV7-9,CASSYQAGGKLFF,TGTGCCAGCAGCTACCAGGCCGGGGGAAAACTGTTTTTT
TRBD1,-,TRBJ2-7,TRBV19,CASSGRDRGQYEQYF,TGTGCCAGTAGTGGACGGGACAGGGGGCAGTACGAGCAGTACTTC
TRBD1,-,TRBJ1-5,TRBV18,CASSPGQGSQPQHF,TGTGCCAGCTCACCCGGACAGGGGAGTCAGCCCCAGCATTTT
-,-,TRBJ1-1,TRBV11-3,CASSLDPGINTEAFF,TGTGCCAGCAGCTTAGATCCCGGGATCAACACTGAAGCTTTCTTT
-,-,TRBJ1-2,TRBV14,CASSRRGGFYGYTF,TGTGCCAGCAGCCGACGGGGGGGCTTCTATGGCTACACCTTC
-,-,TRBJ2-7,TRBV9,CASSPWGTNYEQYF,TGTGCCAGCAGCCCATGGGGGACAAACTACGAGCAGTACTTC
-,-,TRBJ1-1,TRBV18,CASSPPGDTEAFF,TGTGCCAGCTCACCACCAGGGGACACTGAAGCTTTCTTT
-,-,TRBJ1-6,TRBV27,CASSRQADSPLHF,TGTGCCAGCTCACGGCAGGCCGATTCACCCCTCCACTTT
-,-,TRBJ2-5,TRBV10-3,CAISESGTKETQYF,TGTGCCATCAGTGAGTCGGGGACAAAAGAGACCCAGTACTTC
-,-,TRBJ2-3,TRBV7-3,CASSLNPGTDTQYF,TGTGCCAGCAGCTTAAATCCGGGGACAGATACGCAGTATTTT
-,-,TRBJ2-4,TRBV23-1,CASSQWEGEGIQYF,TGCGCCAGCAGTCAATGGGAGGGGGAGGGCATTCAGTACTTC
TRBD1,-,TRBJ2-2,TRBV18,CASSIGQVAAGELFF,TGTGCCAGCTCAATAGGACAGGTGGCGGCCGGGGAGCTGTTTTTT
TRBD1,-,TRBJ2-7,TRBV5-1,CASKIGTGAYEQYF,TGCGCCAGCAAGATCGGGACAGGGGCCTACGAGCAGTACTTC
TRBD1,-,TRBJ2-1,TRBV5-4,CATTGTGGIWGYNEQFF,TGTGCCACAACAGGGACAGGGGGCATCTGGGGCTACAATGAGCAGTTCTTC
-,-,TRBJ2-7,TRBV20-1,CSAYRFPEQYF,TGCAGTGCTTACAGGTTTCCCGAGCAGTACTTC
TRBD1,-,TRBJ1-2,TRBV27,CASSPSGGPGYTF,TGTGCCAGCAGTCCGTCAGGGGGCCCTGGCTACACCTTC